These T cell receptor beta chains were read from a single sample in a study of blood T cells in healthy people across ages. TCRdb passed the 5' RACE reads through MiXCR, listing each CDR3 protein once. This table holds hundreds of thousands of distinct CDR3 sequences, more than 55% found once. The specimen was blood. The receptors here all came from a man between 40 and 49 years old in good health. Each CDR3 is given with its conserved first and last residue. The D gene is left open where the match is weak. The listing skips clone size in some rows; elsewhere it reads once, few, many or a size class.

j_gene: TRBJ2-1
d_gene: -
v_gene: TRBV9
abundance: -
CDR3nt: TGTGCCAGCAGCGTAGAGTGGGGCTCCTACAATGAGCAGTTCTTC
CDR3aa: CASSVEWGSYNEQFF

j_gene: TRBJ2-6
d_gene: TRBD1
v_gene: TRBV9
abundance: -
CDR3nt: TGTGCCAGCACGCGAACACAGGGGCCGGCCAACGTCCTGACTTTC
CDR3aa: CASTRTQGPANVLTF

j_gene: TRBJ2-7
d_gene: TRBD2
v_gene: TRBV20-1
abundance: -
CDR3nt: TGCAGTGCTAGAGGCGTGACGGGACTAGCGGACGAGCAGTACTTC
CDR3aa: CSARGVTGLADEQYF

j_gene: TRBJ2-7
d_gene: -
v_gene: TRBV14
abundance: few
CDR3nt: TGTGCCAGCAGCCACGGAGCCTACCGGCAGTACTTC
CDR3aa: CASSHGAYRQYF

j_gene: TRBJ2-5
d_gene: -
v_gene: TRBV5-1
abundance: -
CDR3nt: TGCGCCAGCAGCACCCAGGACAGTAAAGAGACCCAGTACTTC
CDR3aa: CASSTQDSKETQYF

j_gene: TRBJ1-2
d_gene: TRBD1
v_gene: TRBV6-5
abundance: -
CDR3nt: TGTGCCAGCAGTTACTCAGCCGGGACAGTCGTCTATGGCTACACCTTC
CDR3aa: CASSYSAGTVVYGYTF

j_gene: TRBJ1-2
d_gene: -
v_gene: TRBV11-2
abundance: -
CDR3nt: TGTGCCAGCAGCTTACCTGGCCGAATATTCTATGGCTACACCTTC
CDR3aa: CASSLPGRIFYGYTF

j_gene: TRBJ2-2
d_gene: -
v_gene: TRBV28
abundance: -
CDR3nt: TGTGCCAGCAGTTTGCCAGAGTACACCGGGGAGCTGTTTTTT
CDR3aa: CASSLPEYTGELFF

j_gene: TRBJ2-1
d_gene: TRBD2
v_gene: TRBV20-1
abundance: few
CDR3nt: TGCAGTGCTAGGGGACTAGCGGGAGGGGAGGCCTACAATGAGCAGTTCTTC
CDR3aa: CSARGLAGGEAYNEQFF

j_gene: TRBJ1-4
d_gene: TRBD1
v_gene: TRBV7-2
abundance: once
CDR3nt: TGTGCCAGCAGCCCCCGGGACAGGGCCGGTGAAAAACTGTTTTTT
CDR3aa: CASSPRDRAGEKLFF

j_gene: TRBJ2-5
d_gene: TRBD1
v_gene: TRBV7-7
abundance: -
CDR3nt: TGTGCTAGCAGCCGATACAGGACAGGGGGCGGAGGAGAGACCCAGTACTTC
CDR3aa: CASSRYRTGGGGETQYF

j_gene: TRBJ2-1
d_gene: TRBD1
v_gene: TRBV5-1
abundance: -
CDR3nt: TGCGCCAGCAGCCCTAGACAGGGTTGGTCCTACAATGAGCAGTTCTTC
CDR3aa: CASSPRQGWSYNEQFF

j_gene: TRBJ2-3
d_gene: -
v_gene: TRBV7-9
abundance: -
CDR3nt: TGTGCCAGCAGCTTTAAGGGGGTTGGGTACACAGATACGCAGTATTTT
CDR3aa: CASSFKGVGYTDTQYF

j_gene: TRBJ2-6
d_gene: -
v_gene: TRBV2
abundance: -
CDR3nt: TGTGCCAGCATGGGGAGGTCTGGGGCCAACGTCCTGACTTTC
CDR3aa: CASMGRSGANVLTF

j_gene: TRBJ2-7
d_gene: -
v_gene: TRBV3-1
abundance: -
CDR3nt: TGTGCCAGCAGCCCAGAGGTAGGCAGATCCGAGCAGTACTTC
CDR3aa: CASSPEVGRSEQYF

j_gene: TRBJ2-7
d_gene: -
v_gene: TRBV7-2
abundance: -
CDR3nt: TGTGCCAGCAGCTTGGGCGCAACCAGGACCTTCTCCTACGAGCAGTACTTC
CDR3aa: CASSLGATRTFSYEQYF

j_gene: TRBJ2-3
d_gene: -
v_gene: TRBV20-1
abundance: -
CDR3nt: TGCAGTGCTAGAGTGGGAGCAGATACGCAGTATTTT
CDR3aa: CSARVGADTQYF

j_gene: TRBJ2-7
d_gene: -
v_gene: TRBV10-3
abundance: -
CDR3nt: TGTGCCATCAGTGAGACCGGTCAGGGCTACGAGCAGTACTTC
CDR3aa: CAISETGQGYEQYF

j_gene: TRBJ2-5
d_gene: -
v_gene: TRBV21-1
abundance: -
CDR3nt: TGTGCCAGCAGCGATAAGCCGGCTTCGTGGACCCAAGAGACCCAGTACTTC
CDR3aa: CASSDKPASWTQETQYF

j_gene: TRBJ2-7
d_gene: -
v_gene: TRBV20-1
abundance: -
CDR3nt: TGCAGTGCTAGAGATGACGGATCCTACGAGCAGTACTTC
CDR3aa: CSARDDGSYEQYF

j_gene: TRBJ2-5
d_gene: -
v_gene: TRBV27
abundance: -
CDR3nt: TGTGCCAGCGGGACTCAAGAGACCCAGTACTTC
CDR3aa: CASGTQETQYF

j_gene: TRBJ2-7
d_gene: -
v_gene: TRBV4-3
abundance: -
CDR3nt: TGCGCCAGCAGCCAACTGACTGGATCCGAGCAGTACTTC
CDR3aa: CASSQLTGSEQYF

j_gene: TRBJ2-5
d_gene: -
v_gene: TRBV11-2
abundance: few
CDR3nt: TGTGCCAGCAGCTCAGGTGGCAGGCAAGAGACCCAGTACTTC
CDR3aa: CASSSGGRQETQYF

j_gene: TRBJ2-7
d_gene: -
v_gene: TRBV7-2
abundance: few
CDR3nt: TGTGCCAGCAGCGGGACAAGTCCACCCTACGAGCAGTACTTC
CDR3aa: CASSGTSPPYEQYF

j_gene: TRBJ2-7
d_gene: -
v_gene: TRBV29-1
abundance: few
CDR3nt: TGCAGCGTGGACTCAGGTCCCACGAGCTCCTACGAGCAGTACTTC
CDR3aa: CSVDSGPTSSYEQYF

j_gene: TRBJ1-5
d_gene: -
v_gene: TRBV28
abundance: -
CDR3nt: TGTGCCAGCCAGGCCCCAAATAGCAATCAGCCCCAGCATTTT
CDR3aa: CASQAPNSNQPQHF

j_gene: TRBJ2-1
d_gene: -
v_gene: TRBV7-3
abundance: few
CDR3nt: TGTGCCAGCAGCTTAACGGCCGGGGGATACAATGAGCAGTTCTTC
CDR3aa: CASSLTAGGYNEQFF

j_gene: TRBJ1-2
d_gene: -
v_gene: TRBV20-1
abundance: once
CDR3nt: TGCAGTGCAGCCGACAGCACCGCAGGGCGCGGCTACACCTTC
CDR3aa: CSAADSTAGRGYTF

j_gene: TRBJ2-7
d_gene: -
v_gene: TRBV29-1
abundance: few
CDR3nt: TGCAGCGTTGTAGTATTCGGATTATACGAGCAGTACTTC
CDR3aa: CSVVVFGLYEQYF

j_gene: TRBJ2-7
d_gene: -
v_gene: TRBV21-1
abundance: -
CDR3nt: TGTGCCAGCACCCCTGAAGGGCCAGGCCTCTTTGGGAAGTACTTC
CDR3aa: CASTPEGPGLFGKYF

j_gene: TRBJ2-1
d_gene: TRBD2
v_gene: TRBV7-9
abundance: -
CDR3nt: TGTGCCAGCAGCTACCCCCTAGCGGGCAATGAGCAGTTCTTC
CDR3aa: CASSYPLAGNEQFF

j_gene: TRBJ2-7
d_gene: TRBD1
v_gene: TRBV4-3
abundance: -
CDR3nt: TGCACCAGCAGCCAAGAGGGGGCCCAACCTTCCTACGAGCAGTACTTC
CDR3aa: CTSSQEGAQPSYEQYF

j_gene: TRBJ1-4
d_gene: -
v_gene: TRBV5-1
abundance: few
CDR3nt: TGCGCCAGCAGCTTGGACACGAGGAATGAAAAACTGTTTTTT
CDR3aa: CASSLDTRNEKLFF

j_gene: TRBJ2-5
d_gene: -
v_gene: TRBV20-1
abundance: few
CDR3nt: TGCAGTGCTAGAGATGTGGGGGGTTCGGCGCAAGAGACCCAGTACTTC
CDR3aa: CSARDVGGSAQETQYF

j_gene: TRBJ2-1
d_gene: TRBD2
v_gene: TRBV7-2
abundance: -
CDR3nt: TGTGCCAGCAGCTTGGGAGGGGGACTAGCAATAAATGAGCAGTTCTTC
CDR3aa: CASSLGGGLAINEQFF

j_gene: TRBJ2-7
d_gene: -
v_gene: TRBV5-1
abundance: -
CDR3nt: TGCGCCAGCACCGGATTTGGTCAGGGGCTAACCTACGAGCAGTACTTC
CDR3aa: CASTGFGQGLTYEQYF

j_gene: TRBJ1-1
d_gene: -
v_gene: TRBV7-8
abundance: -
CDR3nt: TGTGCCAGCAGCTTAGCTGCAGGGATCACTGAAGCTTTCTTT
CDR3aa: CASSLAAGITEAFF

j_gene: TRBJ2-7
d_gene: TRBD2
v_gene: TRBV4-2
abundance: -
CDR3nt: TGTGCCAGCAGCCAAGATCTCCTAGCGGCCTACGAGCAGTACTTC
CDR3aa: CASSQDLLAAYEQYF

j_gene: TRBJ2-5
d_gene: TRBD2
v_gene: TRBV20-1
abundance: -
CDR3nt: TGCAGTGCTAGAGTCGGGGGGGCCCTTGGATACGAGACCCAGTACTTC
CDR3aa: CSARVGGALGYETQYF

j_gene: TRBJ2-1
d_gene: TRBD2
v_gene: TRBV7-9
abundance: -
CDR3nt: TGTGCCAGCACCCAGAAGGCGACTAGCGGGACCGATGAGCAGTTCTTC
CDR3aa: CASTQKATSGTDEQFF

j_gene: TRBJ2-7
d_gene: -
v_gene: TRBV4-3
abundance: -
CDR3nt: TGCGCCAGCAGCACTCACCGGACGGCTCTCGAGCAGTACTTC
CDR3aa: CASSTHRTALEQYF